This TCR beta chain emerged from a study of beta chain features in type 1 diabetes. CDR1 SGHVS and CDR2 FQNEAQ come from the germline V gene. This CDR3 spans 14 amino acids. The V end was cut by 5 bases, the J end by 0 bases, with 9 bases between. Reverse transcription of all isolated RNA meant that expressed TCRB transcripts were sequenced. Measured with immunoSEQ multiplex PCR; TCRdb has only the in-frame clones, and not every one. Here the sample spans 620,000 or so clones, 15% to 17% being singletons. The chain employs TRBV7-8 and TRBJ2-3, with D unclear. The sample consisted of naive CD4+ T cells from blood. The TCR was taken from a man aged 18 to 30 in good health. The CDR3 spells CASSLVSSTDTQYF. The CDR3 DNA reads TGTGCCAGCAGCCTCGTTTCTAGCACAGATACGCAGTATTTT.